Listed below are T cell receptor beta chains from one sample, sequenced in a study of shared clonotypes between healthy human individuals. Some clones are missing from TCRdb's copy, which holds only in-frame ones; the method was immunoSEQ multiplex PCR. This sample has 450,000 to 500,000 clones, with 70% to 85% found just once. Sequencing was carried out using PBMCs. The origin of the receptors is a woman between 35 and 50 years old in good health. Some clones in this sample may be carry-over from other donors' samples. CDR3s include the opening cysteine and the closing phenylalanine or tryptophan. Each record gives: CDR3 length, V gene, CDR3 protein.

>13|TRBV5-1
CASSPGTSPEQYF
>14|TRBV9
CASSVGGGTGELFF
>17|TRBV21-1
CARGRPGQGARNTEAFF
>18|TRBV7-8
CASSLVVRGEIAKNIQYF
>14|TRBV7-3
CASSLGSPGETQYF
>13|TRBV5-1
CASSRGSGDTQYF
>14|TRBV6-1
CASRVDPLTGELFF
>14|TRBV28
CASSLTGGPETQYF
>15|TRBV28
CASSPSRKAGDEQFF
>14|TRBV10-3
CAISEGGLANEQYF
>15|TRBV6-5
CASRTAYRVDTEAFF
>16|TRBV7-8
CAGSLAGTGGSDTQYF
>15|TRBV6-1
CASSATGGVYSPLHF
>15|TRBV7-9
CASSLTQGLGDEQFF
>14|TRBV9
CASSVGAGADTQYF
>18|TRBV27
CASSPVTGQTPLSYEQYF
>15|TRBV29-1
CSGLTSGQGGYGYTF
>15|TRBV2
CASSEGARTPYEQYF
>16|TRBV7-2
CASSLISTGAGNTIYF
>19|TRBV18
CASSPGAELAGGLNNEQFF
>16|TRBV7-2
CASSSGLAWGTDTQYF
>16|TRBV5-8
CASSLGDSPSTDTQYF
>16|TRBV9
CASSQDTGGIQETQYF
>15|TRBV5-1
CASSFEGARTDTQYF
>14|TRBV2
CASSDATSSYEQYF